The entry below gives a single TCR beta chain sequence along with its context. The read ends 3 residues shy of where the CDR3 ends; the end is completed using the germline J gene. The data stem from a study of T cells in women clearing cervical HPV infection. Germline lookup yields CDR1 GTSNPN and CDR2 SVGIG (reference sequence). V was pared by 8 bases and J by 4 bases, with 11 bases of the junction left unmatched. The CDR3 is 13 residues long. Produced via immunoSEQ multiplex PCR; TCRdb's table is partial and in-frame only. The sample has fewer than 35,000 clones. This TCR derives from a woman aged 18 to 75 with a cervical HPV16 infection that either progressed to CIN3+ or cleared (not recorded which). The chain links TRBV30 to TRBJ2-7; TRBD2 matches at 7 bases. The sample was blood buffy coat. The CDR3 bases that were read are TGTGCCCACACGGTGGGAGGGGAATACGAG. Translation: CAHTVGGEYE. The full-length CDR3 reads as CAHTVGGEYEQYF.